This T cell receptor beta chain is drawn from a study of PD-L1 blockade in urothelial cancer. Study context: Men with urothelial cancer arising in the bladder made up about nine tenths of the roughly 29 patients. T cell content in blood samples showed a median of approximately 150,000.

The CDR3 totals 13 residues. Germline CDR1 is SGDLS and CDR2 is YYNGEE. The V and J ends lost 3 bases and 5 bases respectively, with 10 bases between them. Noted time point: peripheral blood 6 weeks after treatment start. The protocol was immunoSEQ multiplex PCR, while the TCRdb copy is restricted to in-frame clones and leaves out a portion. The sample lists roughly 32,000 clones, approximately 90% seen once, with about 8% in the top ten. This sequence joins TRBV9 and TRBJ2-3, with TRBD2 as a possible D gene (5 bases). The receptor's source is an elderly man with urothelial cancer. The specimen was PBMCs, collected around atezolizumab (anti-PD-L1) treatment. CDR3 DNA: TGTGCCAGCAGCGGGAGGCCGGGAGATACGCAGTATTTT. Its protein is CASSGRPGDTQYF.